Presented here are 2 T cell receptor beta chains from one specimen sequenced in a study of vaccination effects on CD4 cells after COVID-19. Ahead of sequencing, the ViraFEST assay grew antigen-specific CD4+ T cells using viral peptide pools. When ten to eleven days of culture had elapsed, CD4+ T cells were isolated. Participants each got two BNT162b2 or mRNA-1273 vaccine doses. Their target antigens are unknown. The assay was immunoSEQ multiplex PCR, and TCRdb's table has in-frame clones only and misses some. The sample yields about 66,000 clones, approximately 76% seen once. Sample: CD4+ T cells from PBMCs cultured with HCoV-OC43 spike peptides, taken after COVID-19 vaccination. Subset in this sample: HCoV-OC43 spike overlapping peptide pool stimulation. The receptors here all came from a human donor who received a COVID-19 vaccine.

The gene calls are TRBV4-1 and TRBJ2-5; D uncertain. The CDR3 contains 15 residues. Germline CDR1 and CDR2: MGHRA and YSYEKL. Trimming removed 4 bases at V and 5 bases at J, with 17 bases between. CDR3 DNA: TGCGCCAGCAGCCGCGGTAGTAGCCAACAGGAGACCCAGTACTTC. Protein: CASSRGSSQQETQYF.

The V call is TRBV7-3, the J call TRBJ2-5; D is uncertain. Trimming removed 1 base at V and 5 bases at J, with 11 bases between. The germline V gene encodes CDR1 SGHTA and CDR2 FQGTGA. The CDR3 is 14 residues long. The CDR3 DNA is TGTGCCAGCAGCTTAAGCCCGGATTTGGAGACCCAGTACTTC. It translates to CASSLSPDLETQYF.